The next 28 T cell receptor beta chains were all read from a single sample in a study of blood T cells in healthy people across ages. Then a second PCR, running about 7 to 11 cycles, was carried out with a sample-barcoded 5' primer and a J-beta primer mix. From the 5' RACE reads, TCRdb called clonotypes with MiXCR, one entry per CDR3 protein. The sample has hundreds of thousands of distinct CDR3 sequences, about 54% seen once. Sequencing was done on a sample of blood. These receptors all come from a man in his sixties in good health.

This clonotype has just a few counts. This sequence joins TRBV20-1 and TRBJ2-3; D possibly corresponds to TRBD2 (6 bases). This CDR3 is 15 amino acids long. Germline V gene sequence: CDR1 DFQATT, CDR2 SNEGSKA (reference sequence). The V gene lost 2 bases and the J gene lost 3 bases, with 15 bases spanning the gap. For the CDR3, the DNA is TGCAGTGCTAGACCCACGGGGGTGGGTACAGATACGCAGTATTTT. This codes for CSARPTGVGTDTQYF.

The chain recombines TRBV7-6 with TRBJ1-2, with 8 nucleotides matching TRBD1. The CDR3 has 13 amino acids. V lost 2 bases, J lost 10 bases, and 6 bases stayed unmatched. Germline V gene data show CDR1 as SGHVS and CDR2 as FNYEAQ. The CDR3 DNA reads TGTGCCAGCAGCTTACGACAGGGGCGACCCTACACCTTC. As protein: CASSLRQGRPYTF. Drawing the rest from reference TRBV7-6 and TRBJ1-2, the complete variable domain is GAGVSQSPRYKVTKRGQDVALRCDPISGHVSLYWYRQALGQGPEFLTYFNYEAQQDKSGLPNDRFSAERPEGSISTLTIQRTEQRDSAMYRCASSLRQGRPYTFGSGTRLTVV.

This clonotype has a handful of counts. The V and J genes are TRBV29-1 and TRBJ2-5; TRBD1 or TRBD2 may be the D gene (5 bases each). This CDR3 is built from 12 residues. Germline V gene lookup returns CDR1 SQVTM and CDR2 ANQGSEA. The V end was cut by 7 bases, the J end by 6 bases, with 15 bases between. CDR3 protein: CSAPGPGKTQYF. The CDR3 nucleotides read TGCAGCGCCCCGGGACCAGGGAAGACCCAGTACTTC.

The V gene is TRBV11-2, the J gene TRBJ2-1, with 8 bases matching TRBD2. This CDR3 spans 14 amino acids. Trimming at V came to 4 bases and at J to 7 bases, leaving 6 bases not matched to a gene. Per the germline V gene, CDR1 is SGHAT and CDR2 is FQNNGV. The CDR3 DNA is TGTGCCAGCAGCTCCCTGGGCGGGGGGAATGAGCAGTTCTTC. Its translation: CASSSLGGGNEQFF. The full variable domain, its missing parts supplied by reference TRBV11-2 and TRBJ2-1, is EAGVAQSPRYKIIEKRQSVAFWCNPISGHATLYWYQQILGQGPKLLIQFQNNGVVDDSQLPKDRFSAERLKGVDSTLKIQPAKLEDSAVYLCASSSLGGGNEQFFGPGTRLTVL.

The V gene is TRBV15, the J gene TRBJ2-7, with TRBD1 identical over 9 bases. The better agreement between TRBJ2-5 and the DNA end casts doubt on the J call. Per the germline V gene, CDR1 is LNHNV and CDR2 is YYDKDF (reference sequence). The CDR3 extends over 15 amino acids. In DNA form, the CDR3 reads TGTGCCACCAGCAGAGATCCGGGACAGGGAGGGACCCAGTACTTC. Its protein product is CATSRDPGQGGTQYF.

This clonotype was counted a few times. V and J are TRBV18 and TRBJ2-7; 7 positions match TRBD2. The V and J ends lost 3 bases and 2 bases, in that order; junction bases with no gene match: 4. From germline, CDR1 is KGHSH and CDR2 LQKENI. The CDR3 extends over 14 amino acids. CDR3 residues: CASSPTAGTYEQYF. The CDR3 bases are TGTGCCAGCTCACCTACAGCGGGAACCTACGAGCAGTACTTC.

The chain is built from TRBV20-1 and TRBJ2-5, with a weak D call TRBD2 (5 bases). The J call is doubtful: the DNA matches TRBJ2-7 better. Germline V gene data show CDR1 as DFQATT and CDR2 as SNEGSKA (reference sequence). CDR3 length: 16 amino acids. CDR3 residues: CSARDRAAAALYEQYF. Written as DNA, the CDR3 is TGCAGTGCTAGAGATCGAGCGGCAGCGGCCCTTTACGAGCAGTACTTC.

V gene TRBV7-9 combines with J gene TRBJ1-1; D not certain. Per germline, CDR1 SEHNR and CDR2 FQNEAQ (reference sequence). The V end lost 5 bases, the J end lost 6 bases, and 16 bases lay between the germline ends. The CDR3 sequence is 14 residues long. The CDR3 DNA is TGTGCCAGCAGCCCCTTCGGCCGGAGGGCTGAAGCTTTCTTT. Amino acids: CASSPFGRRAEAFF.

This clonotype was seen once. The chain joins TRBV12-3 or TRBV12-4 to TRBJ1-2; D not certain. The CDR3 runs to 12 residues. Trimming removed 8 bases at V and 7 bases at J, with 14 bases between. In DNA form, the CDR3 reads TGTGCCAGCCGCACCGCGGGTACTGGCTACACCTTC. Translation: CASRTAGTGYTF.

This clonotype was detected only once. As DNA, the CDR3 is TGTGCCATCAGTGAGTCGGGACAGACCTATGAAAAACTGTTTTTT. Translation gives CAISESGQTYEKLFF. This chain uses TRBV10-3 with TRBJ1-4; 7 nucleotides line up with TRBD1. Looked up from germline, CDR1 is ENHRY and CDR2 is SYGVKD. The CDR3 covers 15 residues. Germline trimming cut 0 bases from V and 6 bases from J; bases unmatched to any gene: 4.

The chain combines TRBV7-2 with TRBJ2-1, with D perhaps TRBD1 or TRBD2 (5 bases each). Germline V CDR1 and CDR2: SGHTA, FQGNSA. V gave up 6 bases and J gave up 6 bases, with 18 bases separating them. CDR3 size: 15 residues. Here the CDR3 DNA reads TGTGCCAGCAGTTCTGCAACGGGACCGACCAATGAGCAGTTCTTC. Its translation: CASSSATGPTNEQFF.

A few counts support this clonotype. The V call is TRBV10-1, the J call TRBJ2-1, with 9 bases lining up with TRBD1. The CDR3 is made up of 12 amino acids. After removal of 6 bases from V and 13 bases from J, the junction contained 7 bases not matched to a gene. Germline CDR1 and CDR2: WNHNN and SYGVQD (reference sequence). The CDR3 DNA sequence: TGCGCCAGCAGGGCGACAGGGGGTCGACAGTTCTTC. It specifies CASRATGGRQFF.

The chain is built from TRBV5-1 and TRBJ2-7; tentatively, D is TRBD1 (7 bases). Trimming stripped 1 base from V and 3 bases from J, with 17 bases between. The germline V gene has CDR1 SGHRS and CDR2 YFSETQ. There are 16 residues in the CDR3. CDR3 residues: CASSLYQQGGGYEQYF. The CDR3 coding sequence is TGCGCCAGCAGCTTGTACCAGCAGGGGGGAGGCTACGAGCAGTACTTC. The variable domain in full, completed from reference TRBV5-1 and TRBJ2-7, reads KAGVTQTPRYLIKTRGQQVTLSCSPISGHRSVSWYQQTPGQGLQFLFEYFSETQRNKGNFPGRFSGRQFSNSRSEMNVSTLELGDSALYLCASSLYQQGGGYEQYFGPGTRLTVT.

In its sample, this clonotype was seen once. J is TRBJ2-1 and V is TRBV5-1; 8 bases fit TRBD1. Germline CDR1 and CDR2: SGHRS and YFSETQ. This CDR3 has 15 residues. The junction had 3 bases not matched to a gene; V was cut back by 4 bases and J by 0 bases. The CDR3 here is CASSRTGTSYNEQFF. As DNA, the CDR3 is TGCGCCAGCAGCCGGACAGGGACCTCCTACAATGAGCAGTTCTTC.

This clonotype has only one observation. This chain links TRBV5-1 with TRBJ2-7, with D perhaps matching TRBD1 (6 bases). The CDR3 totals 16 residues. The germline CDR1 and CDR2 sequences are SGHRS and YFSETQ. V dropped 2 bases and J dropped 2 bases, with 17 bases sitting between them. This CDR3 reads CASSFDRPTLTYEQYF. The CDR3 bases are TGCGCCAGCAGCTTCGACAGGCCTACCTTAACCTACGAGCAGTACTTC.

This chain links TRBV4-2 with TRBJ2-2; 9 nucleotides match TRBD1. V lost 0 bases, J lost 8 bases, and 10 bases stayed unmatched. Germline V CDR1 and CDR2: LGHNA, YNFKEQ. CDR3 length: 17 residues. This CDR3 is CASSQEGRQGDRGELFF. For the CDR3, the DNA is TGTGCCAGCAGCCAAGAGGGTAGACAGGGGGACAGAGGGGAGCTGTTTTTT.

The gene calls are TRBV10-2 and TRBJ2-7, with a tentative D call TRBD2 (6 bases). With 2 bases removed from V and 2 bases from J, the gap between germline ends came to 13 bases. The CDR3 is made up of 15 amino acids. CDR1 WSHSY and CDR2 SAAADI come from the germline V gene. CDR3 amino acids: CASSEPGTPAYEQYF. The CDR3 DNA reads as TGCGCCAGCAGTGAGCCCGGGACTCCAGCCTACGAGCAGTACTTC.

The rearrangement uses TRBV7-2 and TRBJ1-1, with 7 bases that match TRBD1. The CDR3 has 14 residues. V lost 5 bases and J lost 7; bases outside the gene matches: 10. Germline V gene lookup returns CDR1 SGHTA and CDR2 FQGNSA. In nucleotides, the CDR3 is TGTGCCAGCAGCGAGGGACAGTACGGAGGTGAAGCTTTCTTT. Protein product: CASSEGQYGGEAFF.

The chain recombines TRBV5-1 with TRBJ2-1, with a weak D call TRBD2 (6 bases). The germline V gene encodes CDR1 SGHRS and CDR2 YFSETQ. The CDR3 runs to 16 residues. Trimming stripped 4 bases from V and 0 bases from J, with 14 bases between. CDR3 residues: CASSTDAGLSYNEQFF. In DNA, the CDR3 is TGCGCCAGCAGCACAGACGCGGGGCTCTCCTACAATGAGCAGTTCTTC.

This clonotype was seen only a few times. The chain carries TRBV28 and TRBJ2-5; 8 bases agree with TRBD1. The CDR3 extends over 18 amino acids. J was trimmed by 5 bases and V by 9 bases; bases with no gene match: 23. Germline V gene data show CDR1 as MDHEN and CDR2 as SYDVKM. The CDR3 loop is CASHPRPGQGGWWETQYF. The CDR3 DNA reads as TGTGCCAGTCATCCGCGACCAGGACAGGGAGGATGGTGGGAGACCCAGTACTTC.

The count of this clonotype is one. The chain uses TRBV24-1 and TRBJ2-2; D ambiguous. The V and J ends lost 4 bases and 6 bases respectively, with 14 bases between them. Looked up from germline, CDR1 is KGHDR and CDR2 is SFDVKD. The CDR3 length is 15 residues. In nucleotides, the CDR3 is TGTGCCACCAGTGACTCGGACCGGGTATCCGGGGAGCTGTTTTTT. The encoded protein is CATSDSDRVSGELFF.

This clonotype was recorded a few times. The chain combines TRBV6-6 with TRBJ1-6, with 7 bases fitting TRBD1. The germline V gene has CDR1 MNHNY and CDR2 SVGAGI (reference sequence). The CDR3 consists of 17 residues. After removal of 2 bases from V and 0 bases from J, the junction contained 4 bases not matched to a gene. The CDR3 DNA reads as TGTGCCAGCAGTTACACGACAGGGAGCTCCTATAATTCACCCCTCCACTTT. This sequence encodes CASSYTTGSSYNSPLHF.

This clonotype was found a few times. The CDR3 coding sequence is TGCGCCAGCACCGACGCGGGATACGAGCAGTACTTC. This codes for CASTDAGYEQYF. The chain joins TRBV10-2 to TRBJ2-7, with D possibly being TRBD2 (6 bases). V gave up 7 bases and J gave up 4 bases, with 11 bases separating them. Germline V lookup: CDR1 WSHSY, CDR2 SAAADI. This CDR3 has 12 amino acids.

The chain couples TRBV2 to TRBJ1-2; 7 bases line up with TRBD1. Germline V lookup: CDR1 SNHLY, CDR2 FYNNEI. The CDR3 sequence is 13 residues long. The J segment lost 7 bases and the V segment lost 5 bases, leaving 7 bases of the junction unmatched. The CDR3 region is CASSIRTGSGYTF. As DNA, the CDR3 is TGTGCCAGCAGTATACGGACAGGAAGTGGCTACACCTTC. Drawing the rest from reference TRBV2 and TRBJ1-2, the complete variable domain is EPEVTQTPSHQVTQMGQEVILRCVPISNHLYFYWYRQILGQKVEFLVSFYNNEISEKSEIFDDQFSVERPDGSNFTLKIRSTKLEDSAMYFCASSIRTGSGYTFGSGTRLTVV.

The CDR3 protein is CASSQLLPGLAAKDTQYF. CDR3 in DNA: TGCGCCAGCAGCCAATTACTCCCGGGACTAGCGGCGAAAGATACGCAGTATTTT. The V gene is TRBV4-1, the J gene TRBJ2-3; 11 positions agree with TRBD2. The CDR3 has 18 residues. The J segment lost 5 bases and the V segment lost 2 bases, leaving 12 bases of the junction unmatched. Germline values: CDR1 MGHRA, CDR2 YSYEKL.

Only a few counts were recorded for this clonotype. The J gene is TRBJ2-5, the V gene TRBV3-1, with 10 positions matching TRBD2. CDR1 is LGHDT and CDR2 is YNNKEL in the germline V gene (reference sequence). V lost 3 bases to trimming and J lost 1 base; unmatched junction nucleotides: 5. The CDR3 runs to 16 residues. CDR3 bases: TGTGCCAGCAGCCAGAACATAGCGGGGGGCCAAGAGACCCAGTACTTC. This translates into CASSQNIAGGQETQYF.

The CDR3 reads CASSLSVGRGHGDEQFF. The CDR3 bases are TGTGCCAGCAGCTTATCGGTCGGCAGGGGGCACGGCGATGAGCAGTTCTTC. This sequence joins TRBV7-2 and TRBJ2-1; 8 nucleotides align to TRBD1. The V gene end was trimmed by 2 bases and the J gene end by 8 bases; junction bases not matched to a gene: 14. Looked up from germline, CDR1 is SGHTA and CDR2 is FQGNSA. The CDR3 is made up of 17 amino acids.

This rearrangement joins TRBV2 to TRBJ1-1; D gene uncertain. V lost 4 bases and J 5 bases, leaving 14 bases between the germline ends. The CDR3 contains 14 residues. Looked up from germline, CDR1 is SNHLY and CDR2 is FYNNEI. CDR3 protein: CASSGQDPRTEAFF. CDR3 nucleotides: TGTGCCAGCAGTGGTCAGGATCCCCGAACTGAAGCTTTCTTT.